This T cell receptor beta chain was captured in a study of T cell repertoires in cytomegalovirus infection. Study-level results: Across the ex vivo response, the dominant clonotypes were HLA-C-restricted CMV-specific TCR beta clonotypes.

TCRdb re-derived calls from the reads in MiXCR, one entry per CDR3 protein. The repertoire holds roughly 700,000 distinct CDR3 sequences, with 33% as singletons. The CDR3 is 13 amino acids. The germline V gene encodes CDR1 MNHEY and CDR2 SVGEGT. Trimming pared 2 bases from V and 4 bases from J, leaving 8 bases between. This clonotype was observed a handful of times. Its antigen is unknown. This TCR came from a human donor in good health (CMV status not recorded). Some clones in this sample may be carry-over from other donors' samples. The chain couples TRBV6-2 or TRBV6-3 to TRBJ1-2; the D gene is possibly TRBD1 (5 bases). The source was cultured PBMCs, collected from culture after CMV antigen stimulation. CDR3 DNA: TGTGCCAGCAGTTACGGGACGGTCTATGGCTACACCTTC. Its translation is CASSYGTVYGYTF.